The clone carrying this T cell receptor (beta chain) was picked up one time. Genomic DNA per cell subset filled all wells of several immunoSEQ plates. Source study methods: Junction-only immunoSEQ data arrived without quality scores, meaning filtering differed. Sequencing was performed with immunoSEQ multiplex PCR; in TCRdb, only in-frame clones are kept and a portion is missing. V and J calls and clone size are those listed in that table; D and trimming were worked out from the DNA. The sample lists roughly 2.5 million clones; about 92% were seen once. The sample comes from a study of shared clonotypes between healthy human individuals. At the level of the study: The donor pool was made up of two women and three men aged 18 to 49.

V lost 2 bases, J lost 6 bases, and 5 bases stayed unmatched. Germline V gene lookup returns CDR1 MNHNS and CDR2 SASEGT. The CDR3 contains 14 residues. The study drew its donors from healthy HIV-negative adults without recent acute infections or vaccinations. The rearrangement links TRBV6-1 to TRBJ1-2, with 8 bases identical to TRBD1. The sample was naive CD4+ T cells sorted from blood. Described subset: CD45RA+ positively selected. The clonotype was recovered from a young man in good health. CDR3 sequence reads: CASSETDRGHGYTF. The CDR3 coding sequence is TGTGCCAGCAGTGAAACCGACAGGGGACATGGCTACACCTTC.